This TCR beta chain appears in the sequencing data of a study of CD8+ T cells in alopecia areata. RNA extraction was followed by reverse transcription into cDNA, which acted as the sequencing template. Sequencing used immunoSEQ multiplex PCR; TCRdb keeps in-frame clones, though not all of them. The repertoire holds 98,000 or so clones, with around 59% as singletons. Study-level findings and limits: In patients, TCRs were shared less clearly than in mice, and HLA may possibly be involved. Higher clonality was seen in lesional scalp than in normal scalp, especially in alopecia totalis/universalis. There were also resident alphabeta T cells of normal skin sequenced in scalp samples.

With respect to this clone: Its antigen is not known.

Starting from PBMCs, sorting isolated CD4+ and CD8+ T cells. The germline CDR1 and CDR2 sequences are MNHNY and SVGAGI (reference sequence). The germline V and J ends were trimmed by 0 bases and 8 bases, with 7 bases remaining between them. The length of the CDR3 is 12 residues. This rearrangement joins TRBV6-6 to TRBJ1-1; D not certain. Source material: CD8+ T cells sorted from blood. This sequence originates from a human donor in good health. CDR3 amino acids: CASSYSAQEAFF. In DNA, the CDR3 is TGTGCCAGCAGTTACTCGGCACAAGAAGCTTTCTTT.